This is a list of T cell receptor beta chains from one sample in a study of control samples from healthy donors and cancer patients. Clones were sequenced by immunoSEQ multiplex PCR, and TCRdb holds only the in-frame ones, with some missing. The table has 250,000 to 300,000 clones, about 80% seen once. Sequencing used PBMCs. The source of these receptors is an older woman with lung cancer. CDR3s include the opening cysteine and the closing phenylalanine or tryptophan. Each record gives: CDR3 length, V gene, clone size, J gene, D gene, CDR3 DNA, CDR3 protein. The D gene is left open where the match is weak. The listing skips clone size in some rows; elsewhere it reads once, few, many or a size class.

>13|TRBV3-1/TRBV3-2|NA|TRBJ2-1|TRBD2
TGTGCCAGCAGCTCATCGACTAGCTATGAGCAGTTCTTC
CASSSSTSYEQFF
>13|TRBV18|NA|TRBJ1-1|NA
TGTGCCAGCTCACCACAATCAGAGACTGAAGCTTTCTTT
CASSPQSETEAFF
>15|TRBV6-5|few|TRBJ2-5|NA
TGTGCCAGCAGTTACTCGACACTAGTTAAAGAGACCCAGTACTTC
CASSYSTLVKETQYF
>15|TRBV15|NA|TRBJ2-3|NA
TGTGCCACCAGCAGAGCGGGTTCCGGGGGTGATACGCAGTATTTT
CATSRAGSGGDTQYF
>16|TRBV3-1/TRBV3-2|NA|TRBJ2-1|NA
TGTGCCAGCAGCCAACTGTCCAGCGGCTCCTACAATGAGCAGTTCTTC
CASSQLSSGSYNEQFF
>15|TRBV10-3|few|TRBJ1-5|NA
TGTGCCATCAGTGAAGGTCCTCCTAACAATCAGCCCCAGCATTTT
CAISEGPPNNQPQHF
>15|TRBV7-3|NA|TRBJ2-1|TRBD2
TGTGCCAGCAGCGTGACTAGCGGATCTTACAATGAGCAGTTCTTC
CASSVTSGSYNEQFF
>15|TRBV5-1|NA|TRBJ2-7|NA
TGCGCCAGCAGCGTAGGACAGACGTCTTCCTACGAGCAGTACTTC
CASSVGQTSSYEQYF
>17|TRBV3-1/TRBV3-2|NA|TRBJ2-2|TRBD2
TGTGCCAGCAGCCGGACTGGACTAGCGGACAACACCGGGGAGCTGTTTTTT
CASSRTGLADNTGELFF
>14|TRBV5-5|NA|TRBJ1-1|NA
TGTGCCAGCAGCTTGAGCGGGACGAACACTGAAGCTTTCTTT
CASSLSGTNTEAFF
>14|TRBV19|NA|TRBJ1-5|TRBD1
TGTGCCAGTAGTCCCTACAGGGGGAGAGAGTCCCAGCATTTT
CASSPYRGRESQHF
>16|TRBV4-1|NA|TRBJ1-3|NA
TGCGCCAGCAGCCAAGTCCCCCGGGCGGGTGGAAACACCATATATTTT
CASSQVPRAGGNTIYF
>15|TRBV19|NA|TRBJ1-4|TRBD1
TGTGCCAGTAGGCGACAGGGAAATAGGAATGAAAAACTGTTTTTT
CASRRQGNRNEKLFF
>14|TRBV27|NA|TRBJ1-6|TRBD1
TGTGCCAGCAGAGCAACAGGGGTTACTTCACCCCTCCACTTT
CASRATGVTSPLHF
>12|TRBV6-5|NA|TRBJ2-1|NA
TGTGCCAGCAGTTACCCGCAGGGGGGGGAGATCTTC
CASSYPQGGEIF
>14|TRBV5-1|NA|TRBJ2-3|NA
TGCGCCAGCAGCGGATTTTCCTTCCTGGATACGCAGTATTTT
CASSGFSFLDTQYF
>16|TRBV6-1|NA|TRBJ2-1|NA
TGTGCCAGCAGTGAGTTACAGGGTAGGACCTACAATGAGCAGTTCTTC
CASSELQGRTYNEQFF
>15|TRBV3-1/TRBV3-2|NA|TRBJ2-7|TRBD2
TGTGCCAGCAGCCCCGACCTAGCGGCTCCCTACGAGCAGTACTTC
CASSPDLAAPYEQYF
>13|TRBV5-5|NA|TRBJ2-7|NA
TGTGCCAGCAGCTTTGACAGTTCCTACGAGCAGTACTTC
CASSFDSSYEQYF
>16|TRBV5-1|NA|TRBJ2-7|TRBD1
TGCGCCAGCAGCTTGAACCCGGGACAGGACGGCTACGAGCAGTACTTC
CASSLNPGQDGYEQYF
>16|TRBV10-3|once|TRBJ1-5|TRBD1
TGTGCCATCAGTGGGGGACAGGGGGCTCGGGATCAGCCCCAGCATTTT
CAISGGQGARDQPQHF
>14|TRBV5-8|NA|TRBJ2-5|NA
TGTGCCAGCATCGAAAGAAGGTTCCAAGAGACCCAGTACTTC
CASIERRFQETQYF
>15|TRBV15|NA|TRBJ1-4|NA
TGTGCCACCAGAGGGGGGGTGGGGGCACATGAAAAACTGTTTTTT
CATRGGVGAHEKLFF
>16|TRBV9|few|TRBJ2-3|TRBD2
TGTGCCAGCAGCGTTCGGGGCGGGGGGGGCACAGATACGCAGTATTTT
CASSVRGGGGTDTQYF
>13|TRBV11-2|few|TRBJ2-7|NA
TGTGCCAGCAGCTTAGGGGGGCTTTACGAGCAGTACTTC
CASSLGGLYEQYF
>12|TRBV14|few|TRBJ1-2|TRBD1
TGTGCCAGCAGCCGCTCAGGGGGCGGCTACACCTTC
CASSRSGGGYTF
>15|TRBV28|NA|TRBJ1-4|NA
TGTGCCAGCAGCTTCGCGGTATTTTATAATGAAAAACTGTTTTTT
CASSFAVFYNEKLFF
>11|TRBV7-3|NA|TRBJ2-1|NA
TGTGCCAGCAGCTTCTCCAATGAGCAGTTCTTC
CASSFSNEQFF
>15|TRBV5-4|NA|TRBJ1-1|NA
TGTGCCAGCAGCTTGGCCTCCAGATCGAACACTGAAGCTTTCTTT
CASSLASRSNTEAFF
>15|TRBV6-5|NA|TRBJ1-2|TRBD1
TGTGCCAGCACCAAGACAGGGGCGGGTAGCTATGGCTGGACCTTC
CASTKTGAGSYGWTF
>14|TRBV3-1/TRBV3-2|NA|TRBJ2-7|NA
TGTGCCAGCAGCCAAGATGGGGGAACTGGCGAGCAGTACTTC
CASSQDGGTGEQYF
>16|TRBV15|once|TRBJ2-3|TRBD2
TGTGCCACCAGCAGGGCCGGGGGGGCCCTCACAGATACGCAGTATTTT
CATSRAGGALTDTQYF
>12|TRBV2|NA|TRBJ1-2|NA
TGTGCCAGCAGTGAAGTAGAGAGGGGCCACACCTTC
CASSEVERGHTF
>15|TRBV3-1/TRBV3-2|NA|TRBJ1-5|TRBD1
TGTGCCAGCAGCCAGGGACAGGGGGGGAATCAGCCCCAGCATTTT
CASSQGQGGNQPQHF
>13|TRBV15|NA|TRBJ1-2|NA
TGTGCCACCAGCAGCGGGGGGGGCTATGGCTACACCTTC
CATSSGGGYGYTF
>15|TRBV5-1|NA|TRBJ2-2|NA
TGCGCCAGCAGCTTGGCCGTAGGGGTCACCGGGGAGCTGTTTTTT
CASSLAVGVTGELFF
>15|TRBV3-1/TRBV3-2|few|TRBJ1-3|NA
TGTGCCAGCAGCCTCCGGGGGGCAACTGGAAACACCATATATTTT
CASSLRGATGNTIYF
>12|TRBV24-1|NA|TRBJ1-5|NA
TGTGCCACCAGTGACCCAGATCAGCCCCAGCATTTT
CATSDPDQPQHF
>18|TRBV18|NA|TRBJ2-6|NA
TGTGCCAGCTCACCCGTCCCGGCGGTCAGCTCTGGGGCCAACGTCCTGACTTTC
CASSPVPAVSSGANVLTF
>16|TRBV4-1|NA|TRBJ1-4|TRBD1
TGCGCCAGCAGTCCCGGGACAGGGAGTTCTAATGAAAAACTGTTTTTT
CASSPGTGSSNEKLFF
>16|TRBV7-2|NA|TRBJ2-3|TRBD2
TGTGCCAGCAGCTTGGCGGGGATCGGGAGGACAGATACGCAGTATTTT
CASSLAGIGRTDTQYF
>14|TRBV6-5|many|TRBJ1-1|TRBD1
TGTGCCAGCAGGGACAGGAACATGAACACTGAAGCTTTCTTT
CASRDRNMNTEAFF
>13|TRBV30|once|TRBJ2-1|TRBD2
TGTGCCTGGAGTACGGGACTAGCGGATGAGCAGTTCTTC
CAWSTGLADEQFF
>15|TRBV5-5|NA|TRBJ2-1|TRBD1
TGTGCCAGCAGCTTGGTCAGGGGACAGGGCTATGAGCAGTTCTTC
CASSLVRGQGYEQFF
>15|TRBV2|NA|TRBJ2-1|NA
TGTGCCAGCAGTGAAGCCCCACTAGTTTCAGATGAGCAGTTCTTC
CASSEAPLVSDEQFF
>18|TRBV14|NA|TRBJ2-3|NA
TGTGCCAGCAGCCAAGAAGGGGGGCATGCCTTAAAGAGGGTTACGCAGTATTTT
CASSQEGGHALKRVTQYF
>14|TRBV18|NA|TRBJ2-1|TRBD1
TGTGCCAGCTCACCAAGGACAGGCTTCAATGAGCAGTTCTTC
CASSPRTGFNEQFF
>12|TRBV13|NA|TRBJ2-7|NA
TGTGCCAGCAGCCGGACTAATTACGAGCAGTACTTC
CASSRTNYEQYF
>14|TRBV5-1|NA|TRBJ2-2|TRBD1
TGCGCCAGCAGCATGGGACAGCACACCGGGGAGCTGTTTTTT
CASSMGQHTGELFF